Following are 21 T cell receptor beta chains from one sample sequenced in a study of T cells in Graves' hyperthyroidism and ophthalmopathy. Researchers took RNA transcripts and amplified the TCR beta CDR3 regions from them. Primed by the HTBI set, a first-round RT-PCR was run on the TCR CDR3. Each CDR3 protein is one row after TCRdb ran MiXCR on the multiplex PCR reads. The repertoire holds roughly 500,000 distinct CDR3 sequences, with around 50% as singletons. Sequencing was done on a sample of peripheral blood or thyroid tissue (not recorded which). These receptors all come from an adult woman with Graves' disease, either hyperthyroidism or ophthalmopathy (not recorded which).

This clonotype came up many times. This chain joins TRBV4-2 and TRBJ2-5; TRBD2 matches at 8 bases. CDR1 and CDR2 (germline): LGHNA, YNFKEQ. V shed 3 bases, J shed 5 bases, and the junction held 14 bases outside the gene matches. The length of the CDR3 is 17 residues. CDR3 bases: TGTGCCAGCAGCCACCTCGACCGGGAGGGCGTCCATGAGACCCAGTACTTC. It encodes CASSHLDREGVHETQYF.

The rearrangement links TRBV7-9 to TRBJ2-7; 12 nucleotides align to TRBD1. The CDR3 loop spans 17 amino acids. Germline assignment: CDR1 SEHNR and CDR2 FQNEAQ (reference sequence). With 2 bases clipped from V and 6 bases from J, the junction kept 11 bases outside the gene matches. CDR3 nucleotides: TGTGCCAGCAGCTTATCCAGAGGAGGGACAGGGGGCGGCGAGCAGTACTTC. Translating it yields CASSLSRGGTGGGEQYF.

This clonotype was seen many times. The J gene is TRBJ2-5, the V gene TRBV7-9; D remains unclear. CDR3 length equals 13 residues. Germline CDR1 is SEHNR and CDR2 is FQNEAQ (reference sequence). Trimming pared 5 bases from V and 3 bases from J, leaving 10 bases between. CDR3 residues: CASSPVAEETQYF. In DNA, the CDR3 is TGTGCCAGCAGCCCAGTCGCTGAAGAGACCCAGTACTTC.

This clonotype was picked up many times. This chain uses TRBV6-1 with TRBJ2-5; TRBD2 agrees at 8 bases. Germline V gene sequence: CDR1 MNHNS, CDR2 SASEGT. CDR3 size: 14 residues. Trimming at V came to 10 bases and at J to 4 bases, leaving 11 bases not matched to a gene. The CDR3 region has the DNA TGTGCCACCACGCTCGCGGGAGGCGGAGAGACCCAGTACTTC. This gives the protein CATTLAGGGETQYF.

V gene TRBV20-1 combines with J gene TRBJ1-5, with a possible D match to TRBD1 (6 bases). With 2 bases removed from V and 4 bases from J, the gap between germline ends came to 15 bases. This CDR3 comprises 15 residues. Germline V lookup: CDR1 DFQATT, CDR2 SNEGSKA (reference sequence). The CDR3 DNA follows: TGCAGTGCTAGACCTTCTGGACAGCTTAATCAGCCCCAGCATTTT. As protein: CSARPSGQLNQPQHF.

This clonotype occurred many times. The chain carries TRBV29-1 and TRBJ1-1; possibly TRBD1 for D (5 bases). The V and J ends lost 0 bases and 7 bases respectively, with 18 bases between them. Germline V gene lookup returns CDR1 SQVTM and CDR2 ANQGSEA. The CDR3 has 15 amino acids. Here the CDR3 DNA reads TGCAGCGTTGAAGATCCCGGCAGGGTAGTTGGTGAAGCTTTCTTT. This translates into CSVEDPGRVVGEAFF. The full variable domain, in which reference TRBV29-1 and TRBJ1-1 provide the parts outside the CDR3, is SAVISQKPSRDICQRGTSLTIQCQVDSQVTMMFWYRQQPGQSLTLIATANQGSEATYESGFVIDKFPISRPNLTFSTLTVSNMSPEDSSIYLCSVEDPGRVVGEAFFGQGTRLTVV.

This clonotype was detected only a few times. The chain is built from TRBV18 and TRBJ2-7; no firm D call. CDR1 is KGHSH, CDR2 LQKENI, per germline. V lost 6 bases and J 6 bases, leaving 9 bases between the germline ends. The CDR3 length is 11 residues. DNA of the CDR3: TGTGCCAGCTCGATTATGGGCGAGCAGTACTTC. This translates into CASSIMGEQYF.

The J gene is TRBJ1-1, the V gene TRBV16; TRBD1 matches 7 bases. Losses at the gene ends were 1 base for V and 0 bases for J; bases not matched to a gene: 2. CDR1 KGHSY and CDR2 FQNENV come from the germline V gene. CDR3 size: 15 residues. CDR3: CASSQLDRLNTEAFF. In nucleotides, the CDR3 is TGTGCCAGCAGCCAATTGGACAGGTTGAACACTGAAGCTTTCTTT.

This clonotype was observed many times. J is TRBJ2-6 and V is TRBV19; possibly TRBD2 for D (7 bases). V was shortened by 2 bases and J by 3 bases, with 17 bases between the two germline ends. The CDR3 runs to 18 residues. Germline V gene data show CDR1 as LNHDA and CDR2 as SQIVND (reference sequence). CDR3 coding DNA: TGTGCCAGTAGTATAAGGGGGGGACGGACCCTTGGGGCCAACGTCCTGACTTTC. As protein: CASSIRGGRTLGANVLTF.

In its sample, this clonotype was seen many times. This chain connects TRBV2 to TRBJ1-1; D not resolved. Germline assignment: CDR1 SNHLY and CDR2 FYNNEI. Trimming pared 1 base from V and 11 bases from J, leaving 11 bases between. This CDR3 contains 12 residues. Here the CDR3 reads CASSEDPRRAFF. CDR3 sequence (DNA): TGTGCCAGCAGTGAAGACCCCCGGAGGGCTTTCTTT.

This clonotype was detected a few times. Written as DNA, the CDR3 is TGTGCCAGCAGCCTGGACAGGGGCCCTGAAGAGACCCAGTACTTC. It specifies CASSLDRGPEETQYF. The chain joins TRBV7-6 to TRBJ2-5; 9 nucleotides line up with TRBD1. V lost 5 bases to trimming and J lost 3 bases; unmatched junction nucleotides: 7. Germline CDR1 reads SGHVS; CDR2 reads FNYEAQ. The length of the CDR3 is 15 residues.

The genes are TRBV15 and TRBJ2-5; 7 nucleotides agree with TRBD1. This CDR3 is built from 15 residues. The V segment lost 0 bases and the J segment 5 bases; nucleotides outside the gene matches: 6. Germline V gene lookup returns CDR1 LNHNV and CDR2 YYDKDF (reference sequence). The CDR3, as DNA: TGTGCCACCAGCAGAGAACAGGGGCTACAGGAGACCCAGTACTTC. As protein: CATSREQGLQETQYF. The full variable domain, in which reference TRBV15 and TRBJ2-5 provide the parts outside the CDR3, is DAMVIQNPRYQVTQFGKPVTLSCSQTLNHNVMYWYQQKSSQAPKLLFHYYDKDFNNEADTPDNFQSRRPNTSFCFLDIRSPGLGDTAMYLCATSREQGLQETQYFGPGTRLLVL.

The chain uses TRBV19 and TRBJ1-1; D remains ambiguous. The CDR3 contains 16 residues. V was clipped by 6 bases and J by 0 bases, with 17 bases between them. Germline V lookup: CDR1 LNHDA, CDR2 SQIVND (reference sequence). This CDR3 reads CASRTLATDLNTEAFF. In DNA form, the CDR3 reads TGTGCCAGTAGAACCCTCGCGACGGACTTGAACACTGAAGCTTTCTTT. The whole variable domain, filled in from reference TRBV19 and TRBJ1-1, reads DGGITQSPKYLFRKEGQNVTLSCEQNLNHDAMYWYRQDPGQGLRLIYYSQIVNDFQKGDIAEGYSVSREKKESFPLTVTSAQKNPTAFYLCASRTLATDLNTEAFFGQGTRLTVV.

This clonotype was found many times. This chain links TRBV4-1 with TRBJ2-5; the D gene is possibly TRBD1 (5 bases). V lost 2 bases and J lost 2, with 9 bases in between. The CDR3 extends over 14 amino acids. Germline loops: CDR1 MGHRA, CDR2 YSYEKL. The CDR3 DNA sequence: TGCGCCAGCAGCCAAAGGGGCAAGCAAGAGACCCAGTACTTC. Its translation: CASSQRGKQETQYF.

This chain joins TRBV7-9 and TRBJ2-5; D might be TRBD1 (7 bases). Trimming shortened V by 6 bases and J by 10 bases, and 21 bases separated the two germline ends. The CDR3 has 14 amino acids. Germline lookup yields CDR1 SEHNR and CDR2 FQNEAQ (reference sequence). The CDR3, as DNA: TGTGCCAGCAGTTACTCGAAGGGGGCCGGGGGCCAGTACTTC. It encodes CASSYSKGAGGQYF. The whole variable domain, filled in from reference TRBV7-9 and TRBJ2-5, reads DTGVSQNPRHKITKRGQNVTFRCDPISEHNRLYWYRQTLGQGPEFLTYFQNEAQLEKSRLLSDRFSAERPKGSFSTLEIQRTEQGDSAMYLCASSYSKGAGGQYFGPGTRLLVL.

The rearrangement links TRBV28 to TRBJ1-2; TRBD1 matches 7 bases. The J segment lost 10 bases and the V segment lost 6 bases, leaving 11 bases of the junction unmatched. The V gene's germline CDR1 is MDHEN and CDR2 SYDVKM. The CDR3 is 13 residues long. DNA of the CDR3: TGTGCCAGCAGGGATGGGAGGACAGGCCACTACACCTTC. Its translation is CASRDGRTGHYTF.

The J gene is TRBJ2-7, the V gene TRBV10-3, with a tentative D call TRBD1 (6 bases). Trimming left V 8 bases short and J 7 bases short, with 24 bases between. The CDR3 contains 15 residues. Germline V lookup: CDR1 ENHRY, CDR2 SYGVKD. CDR3 region: CAIGPPGAPSGEQYF. CDR3 DNA sequence: TGTGCCATCGGCCCTCCAGGGGCCCCCTCGGGAGAGCAGTACTTC.

This clonotype was picked up many times. The chain carries TRBV5-6 and TRBJ2-1, with unresolved D. Germline CDR1 and CDR2: SGHDT and YYEEEE. The CDR3 covers 15 residues. V was trimmed by 0 bases and J by 9 bases, leaving 16 bases between them. The CDR3 loop is CASSLAARSPAEQFF. The CDR3 DNA reads as TGTGCCAGCAGCTTGGCCGCGAGGAGCCCAGCTGAGCAGTTCTTC.

In its sample, this clonotype was seen many times. J is TRBJ2-7 and V is TRBV7-6; possibly TRBD2 for D (5 bases). CDR3 length equals 15 residues. The V and J ends lost 4 bases and 6 bases respectively, with 19 bases between them. From germline, CDR1 is SGHVS and CDR2 FNYEAQ. As DNA, the CDR3 is TGTGCCAGCAGCTCCCAGTTAATCGGGATGAGCGAGCAGTACTTC. It encodes CASSSQLIGMSEQYF.

This chain uses TRBV7-2 with TRBJ1-1; unclear D gene. V lost 3 bases and J lost 5, with 13 bases in between. The CDR3 runs to 14 residues. Germline CDR1 is SGHTA and CDR2 is FQGNSA. CDR3 sequence (DNA): TGTGCCAGCAGCTTGGGGTACCTCGGGACTGAAGCTTTCTTT. Amino acid sequence: CASSLGYLGTEAFF. The variable domain in full, with the rest retrieved from reference TRBV7-2 and TRBJ1-1, is GAGVSQSPSNKVTEKGKDVELRCDPISGHTALYWYRQSLGQGLEFLIYFQGNSAPDKSGLPSDRFSAERTGGSVSTLTIQRTQQEDSAVYLCASSLGYLGTEAFFGQGTRLTVV.

V is TRBV20-1 and J is TRBJ2-7, with a weak D call TRBD1 (5 bases). The V gene lost 4 bases and the J gene lost 3 bases, with 16 bases spanning the gap. The CDR3 loop spans 14 amino acids. Germline V gene data show CDR1 as DFQATT and CDR2 as SNEGSKA (reference sequence). CDR3 protein: CSAKDTRDGYEQYF. The CDR3 DNA sequence: TGCAGTGCTAAGGACACCCGTGACGGCTACGAGCAGTACTTC.